Listed below are T cell receptor beta chains from one sample, sequenced in a study of naive and memory T cell subsets. TCRdb re-derived calls from the UMI-ligation and nested PCR reads in MiXCR, one entry per CDR3 protein. The repertoire includes roughly 7,500 distinct CDR3 sequences, approximately 30% of them detected once, and about three fifths sits in the top ten. Sequencing was performed on CD8+ TEMRA cells from blood. The receptors shown here come from a human donor in good health. Both conserved end residues are part of each CDR3. A D gene is named only where the DNA matches it firmly. Clone sizes are given selectively: once, few, many, or a class where the clone is expanded.

V: TRBV4-1
size: NA
D: TRBD1
J: TRBJ2-5
DNA: TGCGCCAGCAGCCAAGAAGGAGGGACAGGGGTATTGAAGACCCAGTACTTC
CDR3: CASSQEGGTGVLKTQYF

V: TRBV12-5
size: few
D: NA
J: TRBJ2-1
DNA: TGTGCTAGTGGTTTGGCATCATCAGGGTTCGGGGGTTCCTACAATGAGCAGTTCTTC
CDR3: CASGLASSGFGGSYNEQFF

V: TRBV7-2
size: few
D: NA
J: TRBJ1-2
DNA: TGTGCCAGCAGCTTAGCCGCCGGGACAACCTATGGCTACACCTTC
CDR3: CASSLAAGTTYGYTF

V: TRBV27
size: NA
D: TRBD2
J: TRBJ2-7
DNA: TGTGCCAGCAGTTCCCCAGCGGGAATTAGCTACGAGCAGTACTTC
CDR3: CASSSPAGISYEQYF

V: TRBV14
size: few
D: NA
J: TRBJ2-3
DNA: TGTGCCAGCAGCCCTCGGATGCACACAGATACGCAGTATTTT
CDR3: CASSPRMHTDTQYF

V: TRBV20-1
size: NA
D: NA
J: TRBJ2-1
DNA: TGCAGTGCTAGGCCCAGCGCTTACAATGAGCAGTTCTTC
CDR3: CSARPSAYNEQFF

V: TRBV7-3
size: once
D: NA
J: TRBJ2-7
DNA: TGTGCCAGCAGCTTAACCCCCGGCTACGAGCAGTACTTC
CDR3: CASSLTPGYEQYF

V: TRBV20-1
size: few
D: NA
J: TRBJ2-7
DNA: TGCAGTGCTAGTGGGCGGCCGGTCTACGAGCAGTACTTC
CDR3: CSASGRPVYEQYF

V: TRBV4-2
size: NA
D: NA
J: TRBJ2-3
DNA: TGTGCCAGCAGCCAAGAACAGCGGATAGGCACAGATACGCAGTATTTT
CDR3: CASSQEQRIGTDTQYF

V: TRBV20-1
size: few
D: NA
J: TRBJ1-5
DNA: TGCAGTGCTAGAGACACATCGGGTCAGCCCCAGCATTTT
CDR3: CSARDTSGQPQHF

V: TRBV30
size: NA
D: NA
J: TRBJ1-1
DNA: TGTGCCTGGAGTACCGCTTTGAACACTGAAGCTTTCTTT
CDR3: CAWSTALNTEAFF

V: TRBV20-1
size: few
D: NA
J: TRBJ2-7
DNA: TGCAGTGCCAAAACAGGGAATTCCTACGAGCAGTACTTC
CDR3: CSAKTGNSYEQYF

V: TRBV10-3
size: few
D: NA
J: TRBJ2-1
DNA: TGTGCCATCAGTGATGGTTGGGAACTGTACAATGAGCAGTTCTTC
CDR3: CAISDGWELYNEQFF

V: TRBV28
size: few
D: NA
J: TRBJ1-5
DNA: TGTGCCAGCAGTCAACAATATGGGATTACGGGGGGCAGGGATCAGCCCCAGCATTTT
CDR3: CASSQQYGITGGRDQPQHF

V: TRBV7-9
size: few
D: NA
J: TRBJ2-3
DNA: TGTGCCAGCAGCAACGGAAGTGGCACAGATACGCAGTATTTT
CDR3: CASSNGSGTDTQYF

V: TRBV12-3/TRBV12-4
size: many
D: NA
J: TRBJ2-7
DNA: TGTGCCAGCAGTTTAGCTCGGGCAGACGAGCAGTACTTC
CDR3: CASSLARADEQYF

V: TRBV6-2/TRBV6-3
size: medium-sized
D: NA
J: TRBJ2-1
DNA: TGTGCCAGCAGTTACCCTGACAATGAGCAGTTCTTC
CDR3: CASSYPDNEQFF

V: TRBV14
size: NA
D: NA
J: TRBJ2-1
DNA: TGTGCCAGCAGCCAGGGGCCCGATGAGCAGTTCTTC
CDR3: CASSQGPDEQFF

V: TRBV14
size: NA
D: NA
J: TRBJ2-1
DNA: TGTGCCAGCAGCCAAGGTAAAAACAATGAGCAGTTCTTC
CDR3: CASSQGKNNEQFF

V: TRBV30
size: NA
D: TRBD1
J: TRBJ2-7
DNA: TGTGCCTGGAGTGACGCCTCTACCTCCCCGACAGGGAGCTCCTACGAGCAGTACTTC
CDR3: CAWSDASTSPTGSSYEQYF

V: TRBV7-9
size: few
D: TRBD2
J: TRBJ2-1
DNA: TGTGCCAGCAGCTGGGAGGGAACCTCCTACAATGAGCAGTTCTTC
CDR3: CASSWEGTSYNEQFF

V: TRBV20-1
size: few
D: NA
J: TRBJ2-3
DNA: TGCAGTGCTAGAGTACCGGGACTTCCCACAGATACGCAGTATTTT
CDR3: CSARVPGLPTDTQYF

V: TRBV7-9
size: few
D: NA
J: TRBJ1-2
DNA: TGTGCCAGCAGGGTCGGGATAACCGATGGCTACACCTTC
CDR3: CASRVGITDGYTF

V: TRBV28
size: few
D: NA
J: TRBJ2-7
DNA: TGTGCCAGCTCCGGGTTCTACGAGCAGTACTTC
CDR3: CASSGFYEQYF

V: TRBV2
size: few
D: NA
J: TRBJ1-4
DNA: TGTGCCAGCAGCGAGAGACAGGCGCTAAATGAAAAACTGTTTTTT
CDR3: CASSERQALNEKLFF

V: TRBV27
size: NA
D: NA
J: TRBJ1-2
DNA: TGTGCCAGCAGTTTATCCAGCGACGCGTCCTTTTATGACTACACCTTC
CDR3: CASSLSSDASFYDYTF

V: TRBV20-1
size: few
D: NA
J: TRBJ2-7
DNA: TGCAGTGCTAGAGGGGACATAGACTACGAGCAGTACTTC
CDR3: CSARGDIDYEQYF

V: TRBV4-3
size: NA
D: TRBD1
J: TRBJ1-4
DNA: TGCGCCAGCAGCCATATCTACAGGGGGCACAGATCTGAAAAACTGTTTTTT
CDR3: CASSHIYRGHRSEKLFF

V: TRBV29-1
size: few
D: NA
J: TRBJ1-1
DNA: TGCAGCGTTGAAGGGACAGCTATATCCGGTATATCCACTGAAGCTTTCTTT
CDR3: CSVEGTAISGISTEAFF

V: TRBV7-9
size: few
D: NA
J: TRBJ1-2
DNA: TGTGCCAGCAGCCCCGTTAGGGGCATTTGTTGTAATGGCTACACCTTC
CDR3: CASSPVRGICCNGYTF

V: TRBV27
size: NA
D: NA
J: TRBJ1-2
DNA: TGTGCCAGCAGTACGCGGGACCGAGGCTACACCTTC
CDR3: CASSTRDRGYTF

V: TRBV27
size: few
D: TRBD2
J: TRBJ2-1
DNA: TGTGCCAGCAGTTTTGGGACTAGCGGGACGGATGAGCAGTTCTTC
CDR3: CASSFGTSGTDEQFF

V: TRBV27
size: NA
D: NA
J: TRBJ2-1
DNA: TGTGCCAGCAGTTTATTCTCTTGGGAGGAGCAGTTCTTC
CDR3: CASSLFSWEEQFF

V: TRBV6-2/TRBV6-3
size: few
D: NA
J: TRBJ1-1
DNA: TGTGCCAGCGGGGGAAGGACTGAAGCTTTCTTT
CDR3: CASGGRTEAFF

V: TRBV4-3
size: NA
D: NA
J: TRBJ2-5
DNA: TGCGCCAGCAGCCAAGTACTCCTCGGTGGTACCAAGACCCAGTACTTC
CDR3: CASSQVLLGGTKTQYF

V: TRBV7-3
size: NA
D: NA
J: TRBJ2-5
DNA: TGTGCCAGCAGCTTCGGACACCTGTACCAAGAGACCCAGTACTTC
CDR3: CASSFGHLYQETQYF

V: TRBV4-3
size: few
D: NA
J: TRBJ2-7
DNA: TGCGCCAGCAGCCAAGCTCGGTCGGGGGTCTACGAGCAGTACTTC
CDR3: CASSQARSGVYEQYF

V: TRBV27
size: NA
D: NA
J: TRBJ2-7
DNA: TGTGCCAGCAGAATCGGCAACTCCTACGAGCAGTACTTC
CDR3: CASRIGNSYEQYF

V: TRBV14
size: few
D: TRBD1
J: TRBJ1-1
DNA: TGTGCCAGCAGCCAAGGACAGGGTATAGAAGCTTTCTTT
CDR3: CASSQGQGIEAFF

V: TRBV4-3
size: large
D: NA
J: TRBJ1-2
DNA: TGCGCCAGCAGCCAAGAGGTAATGGGCATTGGCCTCTATGGCTACACCTTC
CDR3: CASSQEVMGIGLYGYTF

V: TRBV5-8
size: NA
D: NA
J: TRBJ2-5
DNA: TGTGCCAGCAGCTTGAGCCTTGGGGGAGCGGAGACCCAGTACTTC
CDR3: CASSLSLGGAETQYF

V: TRBV6-5
size: NA
D: TRBD1
J: TRBJ1-1
DNA: TGTGCCAGCAGCACAGGGGCCCCTAACAGTGAAGCTTTCTTT
CDR3: CASSTGAPNSEAFF

V: TRBV7-2
size: few
D: NA
J: TRBJ1-3
DNA: TGTGCCAGCAGCTTAGAGATCGGACTGTCTCTGGGAAACACCATATATTTT
CDR3: CASSLEIGLSLGNTIYF

V: TRBV2
size: NA
D: TRBD2
J: TRBJ2-1
DNA: TGTGCCGAAGCGGGAGGTCACAATGAGCAGTTCTTC
CDR3: CAEAGGHNEQFF

V: TRBV21-1
size: few
D: NA
J: TRBJ2-5
DNA: TGTGCCAGCAGCGATGGGACAGGGAAGGTTGAAGAGACCCAGTACTTC
CDR3: CASSDGTGKVEETQYF

V: TRBV6-2/TRBV6-3
size: few
D: NA
J: TRBJ2-4
DNA: TGTGCCAGCAGTTATACCCGGGACATTATAGCCAAAAACATTCAGTACTTC
CDR3: CASSYTRDIIAKNIQYF

V: TRBV7-8
size: many
D: TRBD2
J: TRBJ2-1
DNA: TGTGCCAGCAGCTTTGGGACTACCTACAATGAGCAGTTCTTC
CDR3: CASSFGTTYNEQFF

V: TRBV4-3
size: few
D: NA
J: TRBJ2-7
DNA: TGCGCCAGCAGCCAAGTTGCCGACATGTCCTACGAGCAGTACTTC
CDR3: CASSQVADMSYEQYF

V: TRBV24-1
size: few
D: TRBD2
J: TRBJ2-5
DNA: TGTGCCACCAGTGACACGGGTAGCGGGGCTCAAGAGACCCAGTACTTC
CDR3: CATSDTGSGAQETQYF

V: TRBV14
size: few
D: NA
J: TRBJ2-2
DNA: TGTGCCAGCAGCCTAACCCCCACCGGGGAGCTGTTTTTT
CDR3: CASSLTPTGELFF

V: TRBV4-3
size: NA
D: TRBD2
J: TRBJ2-7
DNA: TGCGCCAGCAGCCAACAGACTAGCGGGCGTTACGAGCAGTACTTC
CDR3: CASSQQTSGRYEQYF